What follows is one T cell receptor beta chain and its context. The table came from immunoSEQ multiplex PCR; TCRdb's copy has only in-frame clones and leaves some out. Of under 65,000 clones detected, more than 60% appear once; the ten largest clones hold roughly 14%. This entry comes from a study of blood T cell repertoires in COVID-19. Study at large: COVID-19 samples, acute and convalescent, were from the United States, Italy and Spain.

This CDR3 comprises 13 residues. Germline V gene lookup returns CDR1 SGHTA and CDR2 FQGNSA. The ends lost 4 bases at V and 4 bases at J; junction bases unmatched: 3. The source material was peripheral blood. The sequence was obtained from a woman aged 70-85 years with acute or convalescent COVID-19. The V call is TRBV7-2, the J call TRBJ1-2; 7 bases agree with TRBD1. CDR3 coding DNA: TGTGCCAGCAGCTGGGGACAGATCTATGGCTACACCTTC. Its protein is CASSWGQIYGYTF. The full variable domain, completed using reference TRBV7-2 and TRBJ1-2, is GAGVSQSPSNKVTEKGKDVELRCDPISGHTALYWYRQSLGQGLEFLIYFQGNSAPDKSGLPSDRFSAERTGGSVSTLTIQRTQQEDSAVYLCASSWGQIYGYTFGSGTRLTVV.